This passage covers 11 T cell receptor beta chains from one sample sequenced in a study of identical twins. A single record per CDR3 protein comes from TCRdb applying MiXCR to the 5' RACE reads. The sample includes 420,000 or so distinct CDR3 sequences, under 20% of them seen just once. The sequenced material came from naive T cells sorted from blood. These receptors were obtained from a man between 50 and 59 years old in good health.

As DNA, the CDR3 is TGCAGTGCTAGAAGCTCATCTTGGGGAGGCTACACCTTC. Translation: CSARSSSWGGYTF. V is TRBV20-1 and J is TRBJ1-2; D gene unclear. This CDR3 region has 13 residues. The germline gives CDR1 DFQATT, CDR2 SNEGSKA (reference sequence). Trimming removed 2 bases from V and 8 bases from J, with 15 bases in between.

This chain uses TRBV15 with TRBJ2-1; D remains ambiguous. Deletions cut 2 bases from V and 6 bases from J, with 11 bases between. Germline-derived CDR1 and CDR2 are LNHNV and YYDKDF (reference sequence). There are 14 residues in the CDR3. The CDR3 bases are TGTGCCACCAGCAGACCCACCGACTTCAATGAGCAGTTCTTC. It translates to CATSRPTDFNEQFF.

This clonotype was seen a handful of times. The chain is built from TRBV7-3 and TRBJ2-5; either TRBD1 or TRBD2 may supply D (6 bases each). The V and J ends lost 4 bases and 4 bases respectively, with 13 bases between them. This CDR3 is 14 amino acids long. Germline V gene data show CDR1 as SGHTA and CDR2 as FQGTGA. CDR3 region: CASSSPEGGETQYF. The CDR3 DNA reads TGTGCCAGCAGCTCGCCCGAGGGGGGAGAGACCCAGTACTTC. The whole variable domain, filled in from reference TRBV7-3 and TRBJ2-5, reads GAGVSQTPSNKVTEKGKYVELRCDPISGHTALYWYRQSLGQGPEFLIYFQGTGAADDSGLPNDRFFAVRPEGSVSTLKIQRTERGDSAVYLCASSSPEGGETQYFGPGTRLLVL.

This clonotype has only one observation. CDR3 bases: TGTGCCAGCAGCTTATTTAGAGCAGATACGCAGTATTTT. Translated, it gives CASSLFRADTQYF. This sequence joins TRBV7-9 and TRBJ2-3; D gene ambiguous. This CDR3 comprises 13 residues. CDR1 SEHNR and CDR2 FQNEAQ come from the germline V gene (reference sequence). V was clipped by 2 bases and J by 4 bases, with 7 bases between them. The full variable domain, in which reference TRBV7-9 and TRBJ2-3 provide the parts outside the CDR3, is DTGVSQNPRHKITKRGQNVTFRCDPISEHNRLYWYRQTLGQGPEFLTYFQNEAQLEKSRLLSDRFSAERPKGSFSTLEIQRTEQGDSAMYLCASSLFRADTQYFGPGTRLTVL.

This chain links TRBV5-1 with TRBJ1-4, with D unclear. The V and J ends lost 0 bases and 10 bases respectively, with 4 bases between them. The CDR3 covers 11 residues. Germline V gene lookup returns CDR1 SGHRS and CDR2 YFSETQ. The CDR3 spells CASSLDGKLFF. CDR3 in DNA: TGCGCCAGCAGCTTGGACGGAAAACTGTTTTTT.

Written as DNA, the CDR3 is TGTGCCAGCAGTTTATTCCCCTTACTAGCGGGAGTCCACAATGAGCAGTTCTTC. It specifies CASSLFPLLAGVHNEQFF. The chain combines TRBV27 with TRBJ2-1; TRBD2 aligns across 11 bases. The V and J ends lost 1 base and 5 bases, in that order; junction bases with no gene match: 10. Germline V gives CDR1 MNHEY, CDR2 SMNVEV (reference sequence). The CDR3 runs to 18 residues.

The V and J genes are TRBV4-3 and TRBJ2-7; D is unclear. The germline gives CDR1 LGHNA, CDR2 YSLEER. The CDR3 spans 14 residues. Trimming removed 0 bases at V and 2 bases at J, with 8 bases between. In DNA form, the CDR3 reads TGCGCCAGCAGCCAAGATCGTGGTGCCTACGAGCAGTACTTC. Residues: CASSQDRGAYEQYF.

This clonotype showed up many times. The chain couples TRBV7-8 to TRBJ1-3; D gene ambiguous. Germline V gives CDR1 SGHVS, CDR2 FQNEAQ. Trimming removed 1 base at V and 1 base at J, with 8 bases between. The CDR3 contains 15 residues. CDR3 sequence: CASSLERVSGNTIYF. The CDR3 bases are TGTGCCAGCAGCTTAGAAAGGGTGTCTGGAAACACCATATATTTT.

The sample holds many counts of this clonotype. CDR3 residues: CAISAGTSEADTQYF. The CDR3 DNA reads TGTGCCATCAGCGCCGGGACTAGCGAGGCAGATACGCAGTATTTT. The chain uses TRBV10-3 and TRBJ2-3, with 10 positions matching TRBD2. The CDR3 is 15 amino acids. Per the germline V gene, CDR1 is ENHRY and CDR2 is SYGVKD. V gave up 6 bases and J gave up 4 bases; unmatched junction bases: 7.

The chain uses TRBV6-2 or TRBV6-3 and TRBJ2-1; D is possibly TRBD1 (6 bases). V lost 7 bases and J lost 10, with 11 bases in between. The germline V gene encodes CDR1 MNHEY and CDR2 SVGEGT. This CDR3 is 11 amino acids long. CDR3 protein: CASTVGQEQFF. The CDR3, as DNA: TGTGCCAGCACCGTCGGACAGGAGCAGTTCTTC.

This clonotype was detected ten times or more. The chain links TRBV28 to TRBJ2-5; weak D call: TRBD2 (5 bases). Germline V CDR1 and CDR2: MDHEN, SYDVKM. The CDR3 loop spans 16 amino acids. V lost 5 bases and J 6 bases, leaving 22 bases between the germline ends. This CDR3 reads CASSSTPREFWKTQYF. In DNA form, the CDR3 reads TGTGCCAGCAGTAGCACACCTAGGGAGTTCTGGAAGACCCAGTACTTC.